This T cell receptor beta chain was profiled in a study of blood T cell repertoires in COVID-19. About the study: Specimens from acute and convalescent COVID-19 originated in the United States, Italy and Spain. Sources were T cells, B-cell-depleted T cells, or PBMCs; the material itself was cDNA or gDNA.

Generated by immunoSEQ multiplex PCR, the TCRdb table keeps only in-frame clones and is missing some. The sample carries fewer than 300,000 clones, 65% to 90% recorded once. While infection was still active, Seattle patients were enrolled and then followed longitudinally. The V end was cut by 3 bases, the J end by 1 base, with 10 bases between. This CDR3 has 14 amino acids. Per germline, CDR1 LNHDA and CDR2 SQIVND (reference sequence). The TCR originated in a man in his fifties or sixties with COVID-19, enrolled during active disease. The chain couples TRBV19 to TRBJ2-7; no firm D call. Sequenced: peripheral blood. CDR3 sequence: CASSIPGNSYEQYF. The DNA of the CDR3 is TGTGCCAGTAGTATCCCAGGTAATTCCTACGAGCAGTACTTC.